A single sample is the source of the 24 T cell receptor beta chains below, sequenced in a study of T cells in Graves' hyperthyroidism and ophthalmopathy. Using RNA transcripts as the source, TCR beta CDR3 regions were amplified. TCR CDR3 underwent first-round RT-PCR with the HTBI primer set. One entry per CDR3 protein results from TCRdb running MiXCR on the multiplex PCR reads. The table shows around 700,000 distinct CDR3 sequences, with roughly a sixth occurring only once. The sequenced material came from blood. The receptors here all came from a woman aged 45-59 years with Graves' hyperthyroidism that later progressed to Graves' ophthalmopathy.

The rearrangement uses TRBV5-5 and TRBJ2-5; D possibly corresponds to TRBD2 (6 bases). The ends were cut back, 1 base at V and 5 bases at J, with 12 bases in the middle. This CDR3 is built from 14 residues. From germline, CDR1 is SGHKS and CDR2 YYEKEE (reference sequence). CDR3 DNA: TGTGCCAGCAGCTTGAGGCTAGCGTTTGAGACCCAGTACTTC. It specifies CASSLRLAFETQYF. Together with reference TRBV5-5 and TRBJ2-5, the CDR3 gives the full variable domain: DAGVTQSPTHLIKTRGQQVTLRCSPISGHKSVSWYQQVLGQGPQFIFQYYEKEERGRGNFPDRFSARQFPNYSSELNVNALLLGDSALYLCASSLRLAFETQYFGPGTRLLVL.

The V call is TRBV6-2 or TRBV6-3, the J call TRBJ1-2; TRBD1 matches at 7 bases. The CDR3 loop spans 16 amino acids. Losses at the gene ends were 0 bases for V and 0 bases for J; bases not matched to a gene: 4. Germline V gives CDR1 MNHEY, CDR2 SVGEGT. The CDR3 coding sequence is TGTGCCAGCAGTTACTCCTCGGGGACAGCTAACTATGGCTACACCTTC. This translates into CASSYSSGTANYGYTF.

Only a few counts were recorded for this clonotype. The chain has TRBV15 and TRBJ2-2; TRBD1 or TRBD2 may be the D gene (6 bases each). The V end lost 2 bases, the J end lost 4 bases, and 14 bases lay between the germline ends. The CDR3 runs 16 residues. Germline V lookup: CDR1 LNHNV, CDR2 YYDKDF (reference sequence). The CDR3 here is CATSRLHRGPTGELFF. DNA of the CDR3: TGTGCCACCAGCAGACTCCACCGGGGGCCCACCGGGGAGCTGTTTTTT. Combining the CDR3 with reference TRBV15 and TRBJ2-2 gives the whole variable domain DAMVIQNPRYQVTQFGKPVTLSCSQTLNHNVMYWYQQKSSQAPKLLFHYYDKDFNNEADTPDNFQSRRPNTSFCFLDIRSPGLGDTAMYLCATSRLHRGPTGELFFGEGSRLTVL.

In the case of this clonotype: An end of the junction does not agree with germline; a read error may underlie this. The V and J genes are TRBV5-1 and TRBJ1-2, with 9 bases matching TRBD1. The germline gives CDR1 SGHRS, CDR2 YFSETQ. This CDR3 region has 15 residues. This chain's CDR3 is CASSVNRDRVYGHTF. CDR3 DNA sequence: TGCGCCAGCAGCGTAAACCGGGACAGGGTCTATGGCCACACCTTC.

This clonotype was picked up a small number of times. This chain links TRBV14 with TRBJ2-7; 9 nucleotides match TRBD1. The CDR3 covers 14 residues. The junction had 3 bases not matched to a gene; V was cut back by 6 bases and J by 0 bases. The germline CDR1 and CDR2 sequences are SGHDN and FVKESK. The CDR3 here is CASSRTGVSYEQYF. The CDR3 DNA reads TGTGCCAGCAGTCGGACAGGGGTCTCCTACGAGCAGTACTTC.

The table lists this clonotype with many counts. The chain joins TRBV2 to TRBJ1-1, with 7 bases lining up with TRBD1. Per germline, CDR1 SNHLY and CDR2 FYNNEI. V shed 6 bases and J 4 bases; nucleotides not matched to a gene: 11. There are 15 residues in the CDR3. This chain's CDR3 is CASRRTTGSGTEAFF. CDR3 bases: TGTGCCAGCAGGCGCACGACAGGGTCGGGCACTGAAGCTTTCTTT.

V and J are TRBV11-2 and TRBJ2-1; 10 bases are a match to TRBD2. V lost 3 bases, J lost 2 bases, and 4 bases stayed unmatched. This CDR3 contains 16 residues. Germline CDR1 SGHAT, CDR2 FQNNGV. In nucleotides, the CDR3 is TGTGCCAGCAGCTTCCTAGCGGGGGACACCTACAATGAGCAGTTCTTC. Protein product: CASSFLAGDTYNEQFF.

The chain links TRBV5-1 to TRBJ2-1; TRBD1 agrees at 7 bases. The CDR3 extends over 16 amino acids. J was trimmed by 3 bases and V by 3 bases; bases with no gene match: 9. Looked up from germline, CDR1 is SGHRS and CDR2 is YFSETQ. The DNA of the CDR3 is TGCGCCAGCAGCTCAACACCGGGACAGAACTACAATGAGCAGTTCTTC. Encoded protein: CASSSTPGQNYNEQFF.

There are a few counts of this clonotype. V and J are TRBV5-6 and TRBJ2-3; D may correspond to TRBD1 or TRBD2 (5 bases each). The CDR3 sequence is 14 residues long. Trimming shortened V by 7 bases and J by 4 bases, and 16 bases separated the two germline ends. The germline V gene has CDR1 SGHDT and CDR2 YYEEEE. The DNA for the CDR3 is TGTGCCAGCGGGCTTATTCGAGGGGCAGATACGCAGTATTTT. Amino acids: CASGLIRGADTQYF.

This clonotype occurred a few times. V usage is TRBV5-1 and J usage is TRBJ1-1, with TRBD1 matching 10 bases. This CDR3 has 17 residues. V dropped 1 base and J dropped 5; count of bases not matched to a gene: 11. CDR1 is SGHRS, CDR2 YFSETQ, per germline. As DNA, the CDR3 is TGCGCCAGCAGCTTGATTGGGACAGGGGAAGGAGGGACTGAAGCTTTCTTT. This encodes CASSLIGTGEGGTEAFF.

This clonotype was seen a few times. V and J are TRBV5-1 and TRBJ2-5; D might be TRBD1 or TRBD2, each matching 5 bases. The germline V and J ends were trimmed by 4 bases and 1 base, with 20 bases remaining between them. This CDR3 region has 17 residues. CDR1 is SGHRS and CDR2 is YFSETQ in the germline V gene. The CDR3 region has the DNA TGCGCCAGCAGCCCACGGGACCGAGTAAGTGGCCAAGAGACCCAGTACTTC. Its translation: CASSPRDRVSGQETQYF.

This clonotype was seen only once. The V gene is TRBV5-1, the J gene TRBJ2-3; 16 positions agree with TRBD2. The CDR3 consists of 17 residues. V lost 4 bases to trimming and J lost 6 bases; unmatched junction nucleotides: 8. Germline assignment: CDR1 SGHRS and CDR2 YFSETQ. DNA for the CDR3: TGCGCCAGCAGCGAGGGGACTAGCGGGGGGGCGTCGGATACGCAGTATTTT. Encoded protein: CASSEGTSGGASDTQYF.

This clonotype was counted only a few times. Relative to the germline gene, one junction end is altered; a read error may explain this. V is TRBV4-1 and J is TRBJ1-3; D remains ambiguous. This CDR3 comprises 15 residues. Germline V gene lookup returns CDR1 MGHRA and CDR2 YSYEKL. DNA of the CDR3: TGTGCCAGCAGCCAAGGACGGGGATCTGGAAACACCATATATTTT. Translating it yields CASSQGRGSGNTIYF.

This clonotype was seen a few times. The rearrangement uses TRBV6-1 and TRBJ2-1; possible D gene TRBD2, 6 bases. Germline CDR1 and CDR2: MNHNS and SASEGT. The CDR3 spans 13 residues. V was trimmed by 8 bases and J by 4 bases, leaving 12 bases between them. In nucleotides, the CDR3 is TGTGCCAGCGGGCCCGGGGGTTACAATGAGCAGTTCTTC. As protein: CASGPGGYNEQFF.

This clonotype was detected many times. This chain connects TRBV12-3 or TRBV12-4 to TRBJ2-3; no definite D call. The CDR3 is 15 amino acids. The ends were cut back, 1 base at V and 0 bases at J, with 8 bases in the middle. The CDR3 reads CASSLGRFSTDTQYF. The CDR3, as DNA: TGTGCCAGCAGTTTAGGCCGCTTTAGCACAGATACGCAGTATTTT.

The chain carries TRBV15 and TRBJ1-5; 8 positions agree with TRBD1. The CDR3 length is 15 residues. V dropped 0 bases and J dropped 6; count of bases not matched to a gene: 4. Germline CDR1 LNHNV, CDR2 YYDKDF (reference sequence). In DNA form, the CDR3 reads TGTGCCACCAGCAGAGATCAGGGGGCGCGTCAGCCCCAGCATTTT. Translated, it gives CATSRDQGARQPQHF.

J is TRBJ2-3 and V is TRBV7-9; 7 bases align to TRBD2. The CDR3 extends over 14 amino acids. The V gene end was trimmed by 4 bases and the J gene end by 5 bases; junction bases not matched to a gene: 6. From germline, CDR1 is SEHNR and CDR2 FQNEAQ (reference sequence). CDR3 nucleotides: TGTGCCAGCAGCTCTGGACTAGGCAAAGATACGCAGTATTTT. Its protein is CASSSGLGKDTQYF. The variable domain in full, completed from reference TRBV7-9 and TRBJ2-3, reads DTGVSQNPRHKITKRGQNVTFRCDPISEHNRLYWYRQTLGQGPEFLTYFQNEAQLEKSRLLSDRFSAERPKGSFSTLEIQRTEQGDSAMYLCASSSGLGKDTQYFGPGTRLTVL.

Ten or more counts support this clonotype. The chain employs TRBV11-1 and TRBJ1-5, with D possibly TRBD1 on 6 matching bases. Trimming cost V 6 bases and J 1 base, with 19 bases left between them. The germline V gene encodes CDR1 SGHAT and CDR2 FQDESV (reference sequence). This CDR3 spans 17 amino acids. The CDR3 spells CASSLWTTGRSNQPQHF. Written as DNA, the CDR3 is TGTGCCAGCAGTCTTTGGACAACAGGGAGAAGCAATCAGCCCCAGCATTTT.

J is TRBJ2-5 and V is TRBV29-1; the match to TRBD1 covers 12 bases. The V segment lost 6 bases and the J segment 5 bases; nucleotides outside the gene matches: 10. Per germline, CDR1 SQVTM and CDR2 ANQGSEA. CDR3 size: 15 residues. This CDR3 is CSVDRDRGLVETQYF. CDR3 DNA: TGCAGCGTCGATAGGGACAGGGGGCTCGTGGAGACCCAGTACTTC.

The genes are TRBV19 and TRBJ2-1; 10 bases map to TRBD2. The V and J ends lost 1 base and 0 bases, in that order; junction bases with no gene match: 3. CDR3 size: 17 residues. The germline V gene encodes CDR1 LNHDA and CDR2 SQIVND (reference sequence). The CDR3 protein is CASSIVLAGDSYNEQFF. In DNA form, the CDR3 reads TGTGCCAGTAGTATAGTCCTAGCGGGGGACTCCTACAATGAGCAGTTCTTC.

To note about this clonotype: A much larger clone lies a single base off, so this may be a read error. This chain connects TRBV7-7 to TRBJ2-7; the D gene is possibly TRBD1 (5 bases). Germline values: CDR1 SSHAT, CDR2 FNYEAQ (reference sequence). The CDR3 is made up of 16 amino acids. CDR3 sequence reads: CASSLIRNRSFHEQYF. The CDR3 region has the DNA TGTGCTAGCAGCCTAATCCGGAACAGGTCGTTCCACGAGCAGTACTTC. Full variable domain (rest looked up from reference TRBV7-7 and TRBJ2-7): GAGVSQSPRYKVTKRGQDVTLRCDPISSHATLYWYQQALGQGPEFLTYFNYEAQPDKSGLPSDRFSAERPEGSISTLTIQRTEQRDSAMYRCASSLIRNRSFHEQYFGPGTRLTVT.

This clonotype has a count of ten or more. The gene calls are TRBV15 and TRBJ1-5, with D possibly TRBD1 on 5 matching bases. The CDR3 runs to 14 residues. Trimming stripped 3 bases from V and 4 bases from J, with 10 bases between. The germline V gene has CDR1 LNHNV and CDR2 YYDKDF (reference sequence). The CDR3 DNA reads TGTGCCACCAGCAGTCTGGGGGGAAATCAGCCCCAGCATTTT. It is translated as CATSSLGGNQPQHF.

This clonotype was counted at least ten times. V and J are TRBV7-8 and TRBJ2-1, with a tentative D call TRBD1 (5 bases). The CDR3 is made up of 15 amino acids. The germline CDR1 and CDR2 sequences are SGHVS and FQNEAQ. V shed 1 base and J shed 1 base, with 8 bases lying between them. The CDR3 protein is CASSLVQGSYNEQFF. The CDR3 bases are TGTGCCAGCAGCTTAGTGCAGGGATCCTACAATGAGCAGTTCTTC.

The CDR3 bases are TGCAGTGCTAGAGAGGGGCGGCAAGAGACCCAGTACTTC. The encoded protein is CSAREGRQETQYF. This chain connects TRBV20-1 to TRBJ2-5, with D maybe TRBD1 (5 bases). The V end lost 0 bases, the J end lost 2 bases, and 7 bases lay between the germline ends. The CDR3 loop spans 13 amino acids. Germline V CDR1 and CDR2: DFQATT, SNEGSKA (reference sequence).